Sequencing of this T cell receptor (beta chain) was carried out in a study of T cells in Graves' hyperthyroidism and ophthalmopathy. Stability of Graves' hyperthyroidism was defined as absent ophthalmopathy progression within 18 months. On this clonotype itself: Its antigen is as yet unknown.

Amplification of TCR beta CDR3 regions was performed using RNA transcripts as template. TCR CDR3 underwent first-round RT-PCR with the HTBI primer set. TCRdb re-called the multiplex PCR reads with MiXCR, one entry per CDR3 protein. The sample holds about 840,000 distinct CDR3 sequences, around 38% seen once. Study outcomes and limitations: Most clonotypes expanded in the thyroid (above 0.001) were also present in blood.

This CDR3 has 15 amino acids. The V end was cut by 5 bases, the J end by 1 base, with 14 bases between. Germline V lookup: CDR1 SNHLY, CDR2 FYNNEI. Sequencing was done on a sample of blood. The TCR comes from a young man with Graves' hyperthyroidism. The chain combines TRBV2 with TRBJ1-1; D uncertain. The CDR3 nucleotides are TGTGCCAGCAGTTACTCGGGCAGAAGGAACACTGAAGCTTTCTTT. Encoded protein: CASSYSGRRNTEAFF.